This T cell receptor (beta chain) stems from a study of fetal regulatory T cell absence and autoimmunity. This clone was detected only once. Its specificity is not known. Study results and limitations: Antigen-driven pancreatic autoimmunity before birth in IPEX was inferred from oligoclonal enrichment. Pancreas and cord blood did not differ much in TRB family usage.

Sequencing was at survey level. Sequenced by immunoSEQ multiplex PCR; TCRdb stores in-frame clones only, minus some. This sample has 85,000 to 100,000 clones; roughly 78% occur once, and the top ten carry roughly 2%. This sequence originates from a male donor with IPEX syndrome. Sequenced sample: pancreas tissue.

The CDR3 nucleotides read TGTGCCAGCAGCTCTCCGGGAAGCTCAGAATACGAGCAGTACTTC. It specifies CASSSPGSSEYEQYF. This chain connects TRBV7-9 to TRBJ2-7, with D possibly matching TRBD2 (5 bases). Trimming took off 4 bases at V and 4 bases at J, with 17 bases between the two ends. Germline loops: CDR1 SEHNR, CDR2 FQNEAQ (reference sequence). CDR3 length: 15 residues.